This TCR beta chain was identified in a study of blood T cell repertoires in COVID-19. Study-level background: Acute-phase and convalescent COVID-19 samples originated in the United States, Italy and Spain.

Germline V gene lookup returns CDR1 MNHNS and CDR2 SASEGT. The CDR3 has 14 amino acids. Trimming took 2 bases from V and 5 from J, leaving 12 bases between them. This table comes from immunoSEQ multiplex PCR, and its TCRdb copy is limited to in-frame clones, with some not included. This table holds about 230,000 clones, around 86% found once. Seattle-derived patients entered the study during active infection and were followed longitudinally. Sequenced material: peripheral blood. The chain uses TRBV6-1 and TRBJ2-5, with unresolved D. This receptor was obtained from a man aged 50 or older with COVID-19, enrolled during active disease. The CDR3 DNA reads as TGTGCCAGCAGTGAATCGCTCCTCGGGGAGACCCAGTACTTC. Its protein product is CASSESLLGETQYF.